These T cell receptor beta chains were read from a single sample in a study of T cell responses to AZD1222 COVID-19 vaccine. The method was immunoSEQ multiplex PCR; TCRdb's version includes in-frame clones alone and lacks a portion of them. The profile shows about 120,000 clones, approximately 90% of them singletons. Sample: peripheral blood, taken on day 0 of AZD1222 vaccination. Every receptor here comes from an adult in good health. The CDR3 runs from the conserved cysteine through the conserved F or W. The D gene is left open where the match is weak. Clone size is not always given. Where it is, it says once, few, many or a class for expanded clones.

d_gene	abundance	j_gene	v_gene	CDR3aa	CDR3nt
.	.	TRBJ2-6	TRBV12-5	CASGLVRGANVLTF	TGTGCTAGTGGTTTGGTACGAGGGGCCAACGTCCTGACTTTC
.	.	TRBJ1-6	TRBV6-5	CASIPQGQSPLHF	TGTGCCAGCATCCCGCAGGGTCAATCACCCCTCCACTTT
.	.	TRBJ2-4	TRBV6-5	CASKLGVNIQYF	TGTGCCAGCAAACTAGGAGTAAACATTCAGTACTTC
.	once	TRBJ1-3	TRBV7-2	CASSLGQGSGNTIYF	TGTGCCAGCAGCTTAGGTCAAGGCTCTGGAAACACCATATATTTT
.	.	TRBJ1-2	TRBV24-1	CATVRWVRRYGYTF	TGTGCCACCGTGAGATGGGTTAGGAGGTATGGCTACACCTTC
.	.	TRBJ1-1	TRBV5-1	CASSWGSYTNTEAFF	TGCGCCAGCAGCTGGGGGTCTTATACGAACACTGAAGCTTTCTTT
.	.	TRBJ2-2	TRBV10-1	CASSGRDSPTGELFF	TGCGCCAGCAGTGGAAGAGACAGTCCTACCGGGGAGCTGTTTTTT
.	many	TRBJ1-1	TRBV7-9	CASSYGNTEAFF	TGTGCCAGCAGCTACGGGAACACTGAAGCTTTCTTT
.	.	TRBJ1-1	TRBV29-1	CSVDLHTGIKAFF	TGCAGCGTTGACCTTCATACAGGGATTAAAGCTTTCTTT
TRBD1	.	TRBJ1-1	TRBV30	CAWGQGLNTEAFF	TGTGCCTGGGGACAGGGTCTGAACACTGAAGCTTTCTTT
TRBD1	.	TRBJ1-1	TRBV29-1	CSVGGDRVRAEAFF	TGCAGCGTTGGCGGAGACAGGGTTAGGGCTGAAGCTTTCTTT
.	.	TRBJ1-2	TRBV3-1/TRBV3-2	CASSLINRDYGYTF	TGTGCCAGCAGCCTGATTAACAGGGATTATGGCTACACCTTC
TRBD1	.	TRBJ1-6	TRBV28	CASSRFAVRQGNSPLHF	TGTGCCAGCAGCCGATTTGCGGTGAGACAGGGAAATTCACCCCTCCACTTT
.	.	TRBJ2-1	TRBV28	CASIGVGWLGYNEQFF	TGTGCCAGCATCGGGGTGGGGTGGCTGGGCTACAATGAGCAGTTCTTC
.	.	TRBJ1-1	TRBV15	CATSTMTGGVEAFF	TGTGCCACCAGCACGATGACAGGCGGTGTTGAAGCTTTCTTT
.	.	TRBJ2-1	TRBV11-3	CASSQAVEQFF	TGTGCCAGCAGCCAGGCGGTTGAGCAGTTCTTC
.	.	TRBJ1-2	TRBV11-2	CASSLLGDYGYTF	TGTGCCAGCAGCTTACTAGGGGACTATGGCTACACCTTC
.	.	TRBJ1-2	TRBV12-3/TRBV12-4	CASSPSLDYGYTF	TGTGCCAGCAGTCCGTCACTCGACTATGGCTACACCTTC
.	once	TRBJ1-1	TRBV15	CATRDGGTEAFF	TGTGCCACCCGGGACGGGGGCACTGAAGCTTTCTTT
.	.	TRBJ1-1	TRBV3-1/TRBV3-2	CASSQGNRNTEAFF	TGTGCCAGCAGCCAAGGTAACAGGAACACTGAAGCTTTCTTT
.	.	TRBJ1-2	TRBV27	CASSFRQRNYGYTF	TGTGCCAGCAGTTTCAGGCAGCGTAACTATGGCTACACCTTC
.	.	TRBJ2-7	TRBV28	CASQFGYEQYF	TGTGCCAGTCAGTTTGGGTACGAGCAGTACTTC
.	.	TRBJ1-1	TRBV6-5	CASSYDTTNTEAFF	TGTGCCAGCAGTTATGACACCACGAACACTGAAGCTTTCTTT
TRBD1	few	TRBJ1-6	TRBV29-1	CSARDSSNSPLHF	TGCAGCGCTAGGGACAGCTCGAATTCACCCCTCCACTTT
.	.	TRBJ1-2	TRBV3-1/TRBV3-2	CASSQGQVVTF	TGTGCCAGCAGCCAAGGACAGGTGGTCACCTTC
.	.	TRBJ1-2	TRBV7-9	CASSLVSEGYGYTF	TGTGCCAGCAGCTTAGTTTCCGAGGGCTATGGCTACACCTTC
.	.	TRBJ1-6	TRBV7-9	CASSLEGTAEPYNSPLHF	TGTGCCAGCAGCTTAGAGGGCACCGCGGAACCATATAATTCACCCCTCCACTTT
.	.	TRBJ1-1	TRBV18	CASSPSALEAFF	TGTGCCAGCTCACCAAGCGCCCTTGAAGCTTTCTTT
TRBD1	once	TRBJ1-2	TRBV2	CASTRETGGYGYTF	TGTGCCAGCACCAGGGAGACAGGGGGCTATGGCTACACCTTC
TRBD1	.	TRBJ1-5	TRBV24-1	CATSDLGARGGNQPQHF	TGTGCCACCAGTGATTTGGGGGCCAGGGGGGGCAATCAGCCCCAGCATTTT
.	.	TRBJ2-7	TRBV5-4	CASSLDRSTYEQYF	TGTGCCAGCAGCCTCGACAGGAGCACCTACGAGCAGTACTTC
.	few	TRBJ1-2	TRBV3-1/TRBV3-2	CASSQGTQANYGYTF	TGTGCCAGCAGCCAAGGGACACAAGCTAACTATGGCTACACCTTC
.	.	TRBJ1-5	TRBV30	CAWSGDHNQPQHF	TGTGCCTGGAGTGGAGACCACAATCAGCCCCAGCATTTT
.	.	TRBJ1-3	TRBV7-9	CASSFHLTGSGNTIYF	TGTGCCAGCAGCTTCCACTTGACGGGCTCTGGAAACACCATATATTTT
.	.	TRBJ2-4	TRBV5-8	CASSFNRGTVAKNIQYF	TGTGCCAGCAGCTTCAATAGGGGCACCGTAGCCAAAAACATTCAGTACTTC
TRBD2	.	TRBJ2-1	TRBV24-1	CATSDSGGAFEQFF	TGTGCCACCAGTGATAGCGGGGGGGCCTTTGAGCAGTTCTTC
TRBD1	.	TRBJ2-7	TRBV19	CASSMGRTGVYEQYF	TGTGCCAGTAGTATGGGGCGGACAGGGGTTTACGAGCAGTACTTC
.	.	TRBJ1-2	TRBV19	CASSMEQTSNYGYTF	TGTGCCAGTAGTATGGAGCAGACCTCTAACTATGGCTACACCTTC
.	.	TRBJ2-7	TRBV27	CASSLSLTYEQYF	TGTGCCAGCAGTTTATCCCTGACCTACGAGCAGTACTTC
.	.	TRBJ1-6	TRBV3-1/TRBV3-2	CASSPQVLNSPLHF	TGTGCCAGCAGCCCCCAGGTGTTAAATTCACCCCTCCACTTT
.	.	TRBJ1-2	TRBV7-9	CASSSSEGYGYTF	TGTGCCAGCAGCTCTTCAGAGGGTTATGGCTACACCTTC
.	.	TRBJ2-7	TRBV5-1	CASSFGGGSSYEQYF	TGCGCCAGCAGCTTTGGAGGGGGGAGCTCCTACGAGCAGTACTTC
.	.	TRBJ1-5	TRBV4-1	CASSHVGQPQHF	TGCGCCAGCAGCCATGTAGGACAGCCCCAGCATTTT
TRBD1	.	TRBJ1-5	TRBV15	CATSTDRGLGQPQHF	TGTGCCACCAGCACTGACAGGGGGCTAGGTCAGCCCCAGCATTTT